These 14 T cell receptor beta chains were all obtained from the same sample, sequenced in a study of human T cells and chemical hapten exposure. Time point defined: patch test 3, about 24 weeks after DPC sensitization. Treatment meaning: therapeutic diphenylcyclopropenone sensitization with weekly scalp DPC. TCRdb called the RACE reads again in MiXCR, with one record for every CDR3 protein. The data show approximately 80,000 distinct CDR3 sequences, 11% seen once. The starting material was whole blood, obtained in connection with sensitization to the hapten diphenylcyclopropenone (DPC). Receptors were obtained from a woman in her 50s with alopecia areata. Some clones in this sample may be carry-over from other donors' samples.

This clonotype has ten or more counts. The chain links TRBV4-1 to TRBJ2-7; D unclear. CDR1 is MGHRA and CDR2 is YSYEKL in the germline V gene. V lost 1 base and J 7 bases, leaving 17 bases between the germline ends. The CDR3 totals 15 residues. Here the CDR3 DNA reads TGCGCCAGCAGCCAAGCTGAAGGGTTGAGAATGGAGCAGTACTTC. Protein product: CASSQAEGLRMEQYF.

The V and J genes are TRBV19 and TRBJ2-2; 11 bases are shared with TRBD2. CDR1 and CDR2 (germline): LNHDA, SQIVND (reference sequence). CDR3 size: 14 residues. V was pared by 8 bases and J by 5 bases, with 4 bases of the junction left unmatched. The CDR3 bases are TGTGCCAGTGGACTAGCGGGCAAAACCGGGGAGCTGTTTTTT. As protein: CASGLAGKTGELFF.

This clonotype was observed at least ten times. CDR3 sequence: CASSFGDSRNEQFF. Written as DNA, the CDR3 is TGCGCCAGCAGCTTCGGGGATTCTCGGAATGAGCAGTTCTTC. The chain combines TRBV5-1 with TRBJ2-1, with a tentative D call TRBD2 (5 bases). This CDR3 region has 14 residues. Germline V gene lookup returns CDR1 SGHRS and CDR2 YFSETQ. Trimming removed 2 bases from V and 7 bases from J, with 13 bases in between.

The chain is built from TRBV20-1 and TRBJ2-7, with D perhaps matching TRBD2 (6 bases). The V gene lost 3 bases and the J gene lost 0 bases, with 15 bases spanning the gap. Germline V CDR1 and CDR2: DFQATT, SNEGSKA (reference sequence). CDR3 size: 15 residues. The CDR3 region has the DNA TGCAGTGCTAGGCCACCCCAGCGGGTCTCCTACGAGCAGTACTTC. It encodes CSARPPQRVSYEQYF.

This clonotype was found many times. This rearrangement joins TRBV12-3 or TRBV12-4 to TRBJ2-7, with 7 bases aligning to TRBD1. The CDR3 has 15 amino acids. V shed 3 bases and J 0 bases; nucleotides not matched to a gene: 5. CDR3 sequence: CASSLVDRASYEQYF. CDR3 nucleotides: TGTGCCAGCAGTTTGGTCGACAGGGCCTCCTACGAGCAGTACTTC.

This clonotype was seen ten or more times. The gene calls are TRBV3-1 and TRBJ2-2, with D perhaps matching TRBD1 (5 bases). The CDR3 is 14 amino acids. Deletions cut 2 bases from V and 5 bases from J, with 9 bases between. CDR1 is LGHDT, CDR2 YNNKEL, per germline (reference sequence). CDR3 in amino acids: CASSQYRQTGELFF. The CDR3 bases are TGTGCCAGCAGCCAATATAGACAGACCGGGGAGCTGTTTTTT.

This clonotype has a count of ten or more. This CDR3 reads CASSLTSTGELFF. In DNA form, the CDR3 reads TGCGCCAGCAGCTTGACGAGCACCGGGGAGCTGTTTTTT. The rearrangement links TRBV5-1 to TRBJ2-2; no clear D. Germline assignment: CDR1 SGHRS and CDR2 YFSETQ. V shed 1 base and J shed 4 bases, with 5 bases lying between them. The CDR3 loop spans 13 amino acids. The entire variable domain, with the rest obtained from reference TRBV5-1 and TRBJ2-2, is as follows: KAGVTQTPRYLIKTRGQQVTLSCSPISGHRSVSWYQQTPGQGLQFLFEYFSETQRNKGNFPGRFSGRQFSNSRSEMNVSTLELGDSALYLCASSLTSTGELFFGEGSRLTVL.

This clonotype was counted many times. The chain links TRBV25-1 to TRBJ1-6; TRBD1 aligns across 7 bases. The CDR3 has 16 amino acids. Germline V lookup: CDR1 MGHDK, CDR2 SYGVNS. The V gene end was trimmed by 2 bases and the J gene end by 4 bases; junction bases not matched to a gene: 5. DNA for the CDR3: TGTGCCAGCAGTGAAACGGACAGGCCGTATAATTCACCCCTCCACTTT. Protein sequence: CASSETDRPYNSPLHF.

In its sample, this clonotype was seen many times. V and J are TRBV12-3 or TRBV12-4 and TRBJ1-5; D gene ambiguous. The CDR3 covers 15 residues. V lost 6 bases, J lost 3 bases, and 15 bases lay in between. DNA for the CDR3: TGTGCCAGCAGCCGGAACACCGGCTTCAATCAGCCCCAGCATTTT. Its protein is CASSRNTGFNQPQHF.

This clonotype was seen more than once but under ten times. The V gene is TRBV20-1, the J gene TRBJ1-2, with TRBD1 as a possible D gene (6 bases). The CDR3 covers 15 residues. Germline V lookup: CDR1 DFQATT, CDR2 SNEGSKA (reference sequence). Trimming took 4 bases from V and 2 from J, leaving 17 bases between them. The CDR3 DNA is TGCAGTGCTACGGGACACCAACTCCTCAACTATGGCTACACCTTC. Translation: CSATGHQLLNYGYTF.

This clonotype appeared many times. V usage is TRBV20-1 and J usage is TRBJ1-5; D uncertain. The CDR3 is 15 residues long. Looked up from germline, CDR1 is DFQATT and CDR2 is SNEGSKA (reference sequence). Between the trimmed V and J ends, which lost 1 base and 8 bases, there was a span of 18 bases. The CDR3 nucleotides read TGCAGTGCTAGAGGGTCCGCCGGCTTGCTGGAGCCCCAGCATTTT. Encoded protein: CSARGSAGLLEPQHF.

For this clonotype: One junction end disagrees with the germline gene, perhaps due to a read error. This chain's CDR3 is CASSHGLGGVGVF. In nucleotides, the CDR3 is TGCGCCAGCAGCCATGGACTAGGCGGGGTGGGGGTCTTC. The V and J genes are TRBV4-3 and TRBJ2-1; 7 bases line up with TRBD2. This CDR3 comprises 13 residues. CDR1 is LGHNA, CDR2 YSLEER, per germline.

The rearrangement joins TRBV5-1 to TRBJ1-6, with a possible D match to TRBD1 (5 bases). V lost 0 bases and J 10 bases, leaving 11 bases between the germline ends. This CDR3 region has 14 residues. Per the germline V gene, CDR1 is SGHRS and CDR2 is YFSETQ. In DNA form, the CDR3 reads TGCGCCAGCAGCTTGGGACAGCTAGAGTCACCCCTCCACTTT. It yields the protein CASSLGQLESPLHF.

At least ten counts were recorded for this clonotype. The V call is TRBV29-1, the J call TRBJ2-5; 9 positions agree with TRBD1. CDR1 and CDR2 from the germline V gene are SQVTM and ANQGSEA. The CDR3 covers 14 residues. The ends lost 2 bases at V and 5 bases at J; junction bases unmatched: 6. The CDR3 reads CSVERGTGTETQYF. The CDR3 coding sequence is TGCAGCGTTGAACGTGGGACAGGGACGGAGACCCAGTACTTC.